The sequence of this TCR beta chain was determined in a study of T cells in Graves' hyperthyroidism and ophthalmopathy. Study-wide findings and caveats: Most clonotypes expanded in the thyroid (above 0.001) were also present in blood.

Germline loops: CDR1 DFQATT, CDR2 SNEGSKA (reference sequence). CDR3 length: 11 residues. V was shortened by 2 bases and J by 6 bases, with 8 bases between the two germline ends. This clonotype appeared many times. Its target is unknown. There were TCR beta CDR3 regions amplified from RNA transcripts. First-round RT-PCR with HTBI primers amplified the TCR CDR3 region. TCRdb used MiXCR to reprocess the multiplex PCR reads, holding one entry per CDR3 protein. The sample carries under 350,000 distinct CDR3 sequences, roughly a fifth recorded once. Stable Graves' hyperthyroidism meant no ophthalmopathy progression within 18 months.

This receptor was taken from a woman between 50 and 59 years old with Graves' hyperthyroidism. The material sequenced was blood. V and J are TRBV20-1 and TRBJ2-7; possible D gene TRBD2, 6 bases. CDR3 in DNA: TGCAGTGCTAGAAGACTAGTCGAGCAGTACTTC. Translated: CSARRLVEQYF.